The text below deals with one TCR beta chain. The data derive from a study of chemoradiotherapy in HPV16-positive cancers. The CDR3 is 17 amino acids. Germline assignment: CDR1 SGHTA and CDR2 FQGNSA. Trimming at V came to 4 bases and at J to 8 bases, leaving 13 bases not matched to a gene. Using immunoSEQ multiplex PCR, the repertoire was profiled, and TCRdb retains in-frame clones only, with some absent. This table holds approximately 7,000 clones, more than 65% found once. The source material was tumor tissue, sampled from a patient who underwent chemoradiotherapy. The chain uses TRBV7-2 and TRBJ2-1, with TRBD2 identical over 11 bases. This TCR was sampled from a human donor with HPV-associated anogenital cancer. The CDR3 loop reads CASSSGASSGGHYEQFF. For the CDR3, the DNA is TGTGCCAGCAGCTCGGGCGCCTCTAGCGGGGGGCATTATGAGCAGTTCTTC.